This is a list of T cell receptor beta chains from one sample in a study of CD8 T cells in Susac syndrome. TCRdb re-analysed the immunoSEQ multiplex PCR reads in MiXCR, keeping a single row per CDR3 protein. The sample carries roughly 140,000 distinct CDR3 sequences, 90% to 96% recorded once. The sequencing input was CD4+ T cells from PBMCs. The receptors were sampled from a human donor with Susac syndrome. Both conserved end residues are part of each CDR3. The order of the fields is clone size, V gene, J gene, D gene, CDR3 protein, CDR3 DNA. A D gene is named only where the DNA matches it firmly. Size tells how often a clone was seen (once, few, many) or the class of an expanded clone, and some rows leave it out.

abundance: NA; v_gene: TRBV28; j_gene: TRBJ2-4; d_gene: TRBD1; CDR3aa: CASRGQLIAKNIQYF; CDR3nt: TGTGCCAGCAGGGGACAGCTAATAGCCAAAAACATTCAGTACTTC
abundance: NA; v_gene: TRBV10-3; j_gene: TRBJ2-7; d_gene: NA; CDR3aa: CAISESQWQYF; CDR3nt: TGTGCCATCAGTGAATCCCAGTGGCAGTACTTC
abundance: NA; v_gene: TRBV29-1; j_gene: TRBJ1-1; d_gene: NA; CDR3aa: CSVVRQTEAFF; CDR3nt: TGCAGCGTGGTGAGACAGACTGAAGCTTTCTTT
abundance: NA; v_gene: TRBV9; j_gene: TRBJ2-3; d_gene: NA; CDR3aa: CASSARTDPADTQYF; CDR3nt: TGTGCCAGCAGCGCGCGGACGGATCCAGCAGATACGCAGTATTTT
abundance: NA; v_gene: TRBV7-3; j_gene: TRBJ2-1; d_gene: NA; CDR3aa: CASSSAGFNEQFF; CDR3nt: TGTGCCAGCAGCTCGGCAGGGTTCAATGAGCAGTTCTTC
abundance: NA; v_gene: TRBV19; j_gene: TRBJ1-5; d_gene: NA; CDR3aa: CASSHRDSNQPQHF; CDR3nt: TGTGCCAGTAGTCATAGGGACAGCAATCAGCCCCAGCATTTT
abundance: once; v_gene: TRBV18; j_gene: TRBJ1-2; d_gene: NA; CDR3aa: CASSPAGGYTF; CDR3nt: TGTGCCAGCTCACCAGCCGGGGGCTACACCTTC
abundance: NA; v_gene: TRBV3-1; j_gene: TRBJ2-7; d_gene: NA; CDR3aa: CASSQAGYEQYF; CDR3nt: TGTGCCAGCAGCCAAGCCGGTTACGAGCAGTACTTC
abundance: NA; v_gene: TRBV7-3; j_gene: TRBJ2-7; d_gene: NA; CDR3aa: CASSLSSLTYEQYF; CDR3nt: TGTGCCAGCAGCTTATCCTCCCTGACCTACGAGCAGTACTTC
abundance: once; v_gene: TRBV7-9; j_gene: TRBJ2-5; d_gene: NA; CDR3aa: CASSLAGSGETQYF; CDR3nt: TGTGCCAGCAGCTTAGCAGGGTCGGGAGAGACCCAGTACTTC
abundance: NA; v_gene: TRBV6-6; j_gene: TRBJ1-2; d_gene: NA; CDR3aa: CASSTGQSYGYTF; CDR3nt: TGTGCCAGCAGCACCGGACAGAGCTATGGCTACACCTTC
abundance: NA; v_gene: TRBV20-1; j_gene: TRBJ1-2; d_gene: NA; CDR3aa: CTARVAGGRRGYTF; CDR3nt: TGCACTGCTAGAGTAGCCGGGGGGCGAAGGGGCTACACCTTC
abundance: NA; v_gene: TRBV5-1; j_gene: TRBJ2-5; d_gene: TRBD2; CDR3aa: CASSPRTSGGETQYF; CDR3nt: TGCGCCAGCAGCCCTAGGACTAGCGGGGGAGAGACCCAGTACTTC
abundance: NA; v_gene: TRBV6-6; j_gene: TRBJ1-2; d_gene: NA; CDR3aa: CASSRDTTGGYTF; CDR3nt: TGTGCCAGCAGTCGGGACACCACGGGAGGCTACACCTTC
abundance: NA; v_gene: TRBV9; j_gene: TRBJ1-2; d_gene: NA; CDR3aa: CASSVVAAGGYTF; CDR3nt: TGTGCCAGCAGCGTAGTCGCCGCCGGAGGCTACACCTTC
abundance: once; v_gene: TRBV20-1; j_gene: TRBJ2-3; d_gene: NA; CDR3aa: CSGALEGIAWSQYF; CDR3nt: TGCAGTGGGGCTCTGGAAGGGATAGCTTGGTCGCAGTATTTT
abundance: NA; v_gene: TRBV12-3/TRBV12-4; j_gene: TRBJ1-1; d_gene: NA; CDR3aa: CASSWAQQNTEAFF; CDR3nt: TGTGCCAGCAGTTGGGCGCAGCAGAACACTGAAGCTTTCTTT
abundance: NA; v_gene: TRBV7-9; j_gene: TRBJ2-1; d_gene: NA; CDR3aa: CASGIGNEQFF; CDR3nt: TGTGCCAGCGGAATAGGGAATGAGCAGTTCTTC
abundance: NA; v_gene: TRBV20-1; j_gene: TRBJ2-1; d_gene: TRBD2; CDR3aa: CSARGPTSGNYNEQFF; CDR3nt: TGCAGTGCTAGAGGCCCGACTAGCGGGAACTACAATGAGCAGTTCTTC